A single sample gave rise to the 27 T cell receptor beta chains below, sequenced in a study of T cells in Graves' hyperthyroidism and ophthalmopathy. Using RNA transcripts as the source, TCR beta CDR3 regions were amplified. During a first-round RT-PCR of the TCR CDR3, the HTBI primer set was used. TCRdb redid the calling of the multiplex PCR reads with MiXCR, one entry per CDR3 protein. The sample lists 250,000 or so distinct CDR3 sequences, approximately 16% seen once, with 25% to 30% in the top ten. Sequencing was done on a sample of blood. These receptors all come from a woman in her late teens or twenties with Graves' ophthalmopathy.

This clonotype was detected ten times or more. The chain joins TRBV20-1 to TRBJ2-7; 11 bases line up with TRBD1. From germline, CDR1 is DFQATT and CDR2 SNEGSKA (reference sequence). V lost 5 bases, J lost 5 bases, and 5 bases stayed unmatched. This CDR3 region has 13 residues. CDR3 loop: CSAGWTGGNEQYF. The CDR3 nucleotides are TGCAGTGCTGGCTGGACAGGGGGCAACGAGCAGTACTTC.

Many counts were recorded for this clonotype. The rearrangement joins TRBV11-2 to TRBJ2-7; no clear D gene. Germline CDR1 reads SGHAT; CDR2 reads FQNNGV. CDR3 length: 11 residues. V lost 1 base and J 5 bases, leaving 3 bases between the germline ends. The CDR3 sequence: CASSLVHEQYF. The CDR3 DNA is TGTGCCAGCAGCTTAGTTCACGAGCAGTACTTC.

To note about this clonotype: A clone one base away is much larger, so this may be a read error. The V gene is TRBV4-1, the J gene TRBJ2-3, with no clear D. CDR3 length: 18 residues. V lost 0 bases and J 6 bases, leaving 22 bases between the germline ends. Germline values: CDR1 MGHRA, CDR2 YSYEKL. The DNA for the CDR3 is TGCGCCAGCAGCCAAGAAGGGTTTTCAACGGTCGGAGAGGATACGCAGTATTTT. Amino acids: CASSQEGFSTVGEDTQYF.

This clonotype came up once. CDR3 in DNA: TGCAGTGCTAGACCGTATGGGACTAGCGGGAGGTATGAGCAGTTCTTC. Translated, it gives CSARPYGTSGRYEQFF. The chain employs TRBV20-1 and TRBJ2-1, with 15 positions matching TRBD2. The J segment lost 8 bases and the V segment lost 2 bases, leaving 7 bases of the junction unmatched. From germline, CDR1 is DFQATT and CDR2 SNEGSKA (reference sequence). CDR3 length: 16 residues.

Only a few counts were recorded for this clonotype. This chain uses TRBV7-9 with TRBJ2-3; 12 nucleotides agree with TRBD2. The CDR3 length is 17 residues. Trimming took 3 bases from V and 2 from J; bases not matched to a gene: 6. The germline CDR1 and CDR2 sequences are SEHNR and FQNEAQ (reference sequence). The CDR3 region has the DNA TGTGCCAGCAGCTTGTCTCTAGCGGGGGGGTCCACAGATACGCAGTATTTT. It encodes CASSLSLAGGSTDTQYF.

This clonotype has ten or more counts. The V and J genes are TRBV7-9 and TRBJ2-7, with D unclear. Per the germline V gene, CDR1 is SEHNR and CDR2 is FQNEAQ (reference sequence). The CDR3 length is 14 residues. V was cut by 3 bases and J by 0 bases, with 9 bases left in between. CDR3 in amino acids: CASSFDKSSYEQYF. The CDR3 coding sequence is TGTGCCAGCAGCTTTGACAAGAGCTCCTACGAGCAGTACTTC.

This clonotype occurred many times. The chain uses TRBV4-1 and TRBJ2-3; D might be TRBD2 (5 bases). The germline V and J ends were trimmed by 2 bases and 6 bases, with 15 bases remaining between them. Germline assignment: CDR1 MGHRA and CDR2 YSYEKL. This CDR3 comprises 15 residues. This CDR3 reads CASSQKGGLGDTQYF. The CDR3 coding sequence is TGCGCCAGCAGCCAAAAAGGCGGGCTCGGGGATACGCAGTATTTT.

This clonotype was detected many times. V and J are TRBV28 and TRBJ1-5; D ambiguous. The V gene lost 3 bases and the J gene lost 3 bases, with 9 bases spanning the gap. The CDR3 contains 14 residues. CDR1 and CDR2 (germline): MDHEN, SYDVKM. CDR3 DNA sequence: TGTGCCAGCAGTTTTTACAGTTCCAATCAGCCCCAGCATTTT. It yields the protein CASSFYSSNQPQHF.

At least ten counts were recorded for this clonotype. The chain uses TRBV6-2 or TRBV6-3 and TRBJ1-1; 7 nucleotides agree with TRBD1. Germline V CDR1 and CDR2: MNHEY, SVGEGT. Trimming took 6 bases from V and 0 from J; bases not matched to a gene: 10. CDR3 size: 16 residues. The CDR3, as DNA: TGTGCCAGCAGCTCACCGAACAGGGGAATGAACACTGAAGCTTTCTTT. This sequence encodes CASSSPNRGMNTEAFF.

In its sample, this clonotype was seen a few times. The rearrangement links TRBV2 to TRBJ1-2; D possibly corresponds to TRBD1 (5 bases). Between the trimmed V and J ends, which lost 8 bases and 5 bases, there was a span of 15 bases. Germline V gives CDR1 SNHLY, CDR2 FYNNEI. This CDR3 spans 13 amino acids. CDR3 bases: TGTGCCAGCCTAGGACACGGAAGGTATGGCTACACCTTC. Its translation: CASLGHGRYGYTF.

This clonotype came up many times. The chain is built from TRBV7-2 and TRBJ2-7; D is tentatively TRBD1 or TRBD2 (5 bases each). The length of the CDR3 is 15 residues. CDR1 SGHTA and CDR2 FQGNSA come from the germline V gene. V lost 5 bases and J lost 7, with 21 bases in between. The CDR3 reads CASSPLGAGSGEQYF. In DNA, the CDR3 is TGTGCCAGCAGCCCCCTGGGAGCAGGGTCGGGGGAGCAGTACTTC.

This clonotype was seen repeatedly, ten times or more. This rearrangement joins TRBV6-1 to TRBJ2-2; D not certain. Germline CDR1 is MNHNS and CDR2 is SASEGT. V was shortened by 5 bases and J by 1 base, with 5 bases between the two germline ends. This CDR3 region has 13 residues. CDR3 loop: CASSPLNTGELFF. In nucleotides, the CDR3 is TGTGCCAGCAGTCCTCTGAACACCGGGGAGCTGTTTTTT.

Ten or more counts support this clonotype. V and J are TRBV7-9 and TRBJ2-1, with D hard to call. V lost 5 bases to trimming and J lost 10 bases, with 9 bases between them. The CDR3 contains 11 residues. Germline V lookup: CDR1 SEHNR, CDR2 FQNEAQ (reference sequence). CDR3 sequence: CASSPRVEQFF. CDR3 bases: TGTGCCAGCAGCCCAAGGGTGGAGCAGTTCTTC.

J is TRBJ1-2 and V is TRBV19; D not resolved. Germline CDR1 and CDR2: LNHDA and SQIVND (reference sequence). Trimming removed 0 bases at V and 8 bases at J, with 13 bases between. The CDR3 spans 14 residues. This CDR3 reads CASSIDLWGGGYTF. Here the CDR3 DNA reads TGTGCCAGTAGTATAGATCTATGGGGAGGAGGCTACACCTTC. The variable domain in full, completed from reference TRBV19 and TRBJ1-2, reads DGGITQSPKYLFRKEGQNVTLSCEQNLNHDAMYWYRQDPGQGLRLIYYSQIVNDFQKGDIAEGYSVSREKKESFPLTVTSAQKNPTAFYLCASSIDLWGGGYTFGSGTRLTVV.

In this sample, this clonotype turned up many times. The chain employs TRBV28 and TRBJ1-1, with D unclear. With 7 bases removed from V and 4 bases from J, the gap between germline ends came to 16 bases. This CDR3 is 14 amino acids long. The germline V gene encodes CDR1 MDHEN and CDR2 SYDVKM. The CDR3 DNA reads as TGTGCCAGCACCCGATCGGGTTTCTCCACTGAAGCTTTCTTT. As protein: CASTRSGFSTEAFF.

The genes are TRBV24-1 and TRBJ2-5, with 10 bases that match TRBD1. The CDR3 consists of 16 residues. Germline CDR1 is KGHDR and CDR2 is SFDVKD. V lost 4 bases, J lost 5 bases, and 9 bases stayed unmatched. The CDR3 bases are TGTGCCACCAGTGACCCCTCCGGGACAGGGGATGAGACCCAGTACTTC. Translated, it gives CATSDPSGTGDETQYF.

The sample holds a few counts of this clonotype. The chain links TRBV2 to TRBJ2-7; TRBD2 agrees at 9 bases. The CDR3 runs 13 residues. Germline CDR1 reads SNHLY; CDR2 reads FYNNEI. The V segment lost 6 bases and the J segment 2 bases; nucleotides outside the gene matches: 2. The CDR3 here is CASRTSGAYEQYF. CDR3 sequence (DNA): TGTGCCAGCAGGACTAGCGGCGCCTACGAGCAGTACTTC.

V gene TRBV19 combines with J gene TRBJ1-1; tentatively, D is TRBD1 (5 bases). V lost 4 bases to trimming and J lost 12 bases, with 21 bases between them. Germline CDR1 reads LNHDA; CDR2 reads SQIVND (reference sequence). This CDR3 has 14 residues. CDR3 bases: TGTGCCAGTAGTAACCCCACAGGAGGCCCTAGAACTTTCTTT. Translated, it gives CASSNPTGGPRTFF. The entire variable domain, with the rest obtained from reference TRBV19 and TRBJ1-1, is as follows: DGGITQSPKYLFRKEGQNVTLSCEQNLNHDAMYWYRQDPGQGLRLIYYSQIVNDFQKGDIAEGYSVSREKKESFPLTVTSAQKNPTAFYLCASSNPTGGPRTFFGQGTRLTVV.

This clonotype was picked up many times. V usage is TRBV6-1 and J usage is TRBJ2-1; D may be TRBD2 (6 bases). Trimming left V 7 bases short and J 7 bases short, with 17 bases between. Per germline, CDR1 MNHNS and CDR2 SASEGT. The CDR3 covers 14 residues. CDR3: CASTQDSGGNEQFF. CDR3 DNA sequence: TGTGCCAGCACCCAGGACTCAGGAGGGAATGAGCAGTTCTTC.

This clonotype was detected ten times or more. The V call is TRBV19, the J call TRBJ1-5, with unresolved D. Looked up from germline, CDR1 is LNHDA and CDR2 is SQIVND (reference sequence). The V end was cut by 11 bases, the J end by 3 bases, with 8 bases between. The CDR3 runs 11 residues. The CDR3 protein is CAVGPNQPQHF. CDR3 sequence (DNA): TGTGCCGTCGGTCCCAATCAGCCCCAGCATTTT.

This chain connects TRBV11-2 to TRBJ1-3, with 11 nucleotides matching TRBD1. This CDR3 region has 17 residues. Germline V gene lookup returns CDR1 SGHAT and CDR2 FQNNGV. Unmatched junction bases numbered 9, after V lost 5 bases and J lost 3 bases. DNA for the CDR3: TGTGCCAGCAGCCCGGGACAGGGGGGAGCGTATGGAAACACCATATATTTT. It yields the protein CASSPGQGGAYGNTIYF.

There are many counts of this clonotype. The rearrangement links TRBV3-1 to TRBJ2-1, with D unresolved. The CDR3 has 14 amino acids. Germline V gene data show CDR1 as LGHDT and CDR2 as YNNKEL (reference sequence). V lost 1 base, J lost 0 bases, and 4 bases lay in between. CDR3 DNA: TGTGCCAGCAGCCAAGGGACCTCCTACAATGAGCAGTTCTTC. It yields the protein CASSQGTSYNEQFF.

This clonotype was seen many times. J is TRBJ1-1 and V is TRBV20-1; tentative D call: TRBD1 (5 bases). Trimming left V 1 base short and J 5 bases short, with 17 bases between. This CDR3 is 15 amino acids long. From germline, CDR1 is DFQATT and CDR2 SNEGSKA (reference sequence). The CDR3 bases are TGCAGTGCTAGAGCCCCGGACATCCGAACAACTGAAGCTTTCTTT. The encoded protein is CSARAPDIRTTEAFF.

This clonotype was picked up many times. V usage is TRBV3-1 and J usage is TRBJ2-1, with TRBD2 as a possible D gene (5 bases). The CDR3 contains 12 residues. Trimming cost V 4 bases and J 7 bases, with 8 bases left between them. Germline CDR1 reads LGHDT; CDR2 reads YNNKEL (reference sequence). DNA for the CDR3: TGTGCCAGCAGCCGGTCGGGAAATGAGCAGTTCTTC. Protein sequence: CASSRSGNEQFF.

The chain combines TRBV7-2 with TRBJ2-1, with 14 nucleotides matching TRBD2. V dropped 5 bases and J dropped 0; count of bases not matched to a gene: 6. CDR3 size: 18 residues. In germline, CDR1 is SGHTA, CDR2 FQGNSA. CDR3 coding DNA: TGTGCCAGCAGCGTAGGACTAGCGGGGGGCCTCTCCTACAATGAGCAGTTCTTC. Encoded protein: CASSVGLAGGLSYNEQFF.

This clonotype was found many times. The CDR3 sequence is CASTDRGQETQYF. CDR3 bases: TGTGCCAGCACCGACAGGGGCCAAGAGACCCAGTACTTC. The chain uses TRBV12-3 or TRBV12-4 and TRBJ2-5; TRBD1 matches at 8 bases. The V segment lost 7 bases and the J segment 1 base; nucleotides outside the gene matches: 2. The CDR3 loop spans 13 amino acids.

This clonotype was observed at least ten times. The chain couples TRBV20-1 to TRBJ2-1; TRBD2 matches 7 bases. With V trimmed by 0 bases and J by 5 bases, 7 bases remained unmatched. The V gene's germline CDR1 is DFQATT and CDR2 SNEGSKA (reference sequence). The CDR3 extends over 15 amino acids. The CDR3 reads CSARDVASGNNEQFF. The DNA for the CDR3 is TGCAGTGCTAGAGATGTGGCTAGCGGAAACAATGAGCAGTTCTTC.